Shown below are 5 T cell receptor beta chains from a single sample sequenced in a study of T-cell memory formation after mild COVID-19. Each CDR3 protein gets one entry after TCRdb re-called the 5' RACE reads with MiXCR. The sample has a few hundred thousand distinct CDR3 sequences, 15% to 20% seen once. Sample: PBMCs or a T cell subset sorted from them (not recorded which). These receptors all come from a man aged 18 to 35 who had mild COVID-19 (a few samples of this study predate the infection). Cell type and time point are not known.

This clonotype was seen a handful of times. The chain links TRBV18 to TRBJ1-1; D is undetermined. The CDR3 totals 13 residues. Germline CDR1 KGHSH, CDR2 LQKENI. V was cut by 4 bases and J by 1 base, with 7 bases left in between. The CDR3, as DNA: TGTGCCAGCTCACGGGAGTGGAACACTGAAGCTTTCTTT. Its protein is CASSREWNTEAFF.

The rearrangement uses TRBV9 and TRBJ2-3; D remains ambiguous. This CDR3 region has 12 residues. Trimming took 4 bases from V and 4 from J, leaving 7 bases between them. Looked up from germline, CDR1 is SGDLS and CDR2 is YYNGEE. CDR3 amino acids: CASSLNADTQYF. CDR3 DNA: TGTGCCAGCAGCCTTAACGCAGATACGCAGTATTTT.

This clonotype appeared a few times. Written as DNA, the CDR3 is TGTGCCAGCAGCCCAACTGAGATCTGGGCTTTCTTT. Protein: CASSPTEIWAFF. The chain joins TRBV7-2 to TRBJ1-1; D gene ambiguous. CDR1 and CDR2 from the germline V gene are SGHTA and FQGNSA. The CDR3 runs 12 residues. Trimming shortened V by 5 bases and J by 11 bases, and 15 bases separated the two germline ends.

This chain uses TRBV7-2 with TRBJ1-2, with D possibly TRBD1 on 5 matching bases. This CDR3 spans 12 amino acids. The ends were cut back, 0 bases at V and 7 bases at J, with 6 bases in the middle. Germline-derived CDR1 and CDR2 are SGHTA and FQGNSA. CDR3 residues: CASSLAGVGYTF. The CDR3 DNA reads TGTGCCAGCAGCTTAGCAGGGGTTGGCTACACCTTC. The full variable domain, rest sourced from reference TRBV7-2 and TRBJ1-2, is GAGVSQSPSNKVTEKGKDVELRCDPISGHTALYWYRQSLGQGLEFLIYFQGNSAPDKSGLPSDRFSAERTGGSVSTLTIQRTQQEDSAVYLCASSLAGVGYTFGSGTRLTVV.

This clonotype was detected many times. CDR3 DNA: TGTGCCAGCAGCTCCTCTTTGATACCTGAAGCTTTCTTT. The encoded protein is CASSSSLIPEAFF. The rearrangement uses TRBV7-2 and TRBJ1-1; D is uncertain. CDR3 length: 13 residues. V was pared by 4 bases and J by 6 bases, with 12 bases between. The germline V gene encodes CDR1 SGHTA and CDR2 FQGNSA.